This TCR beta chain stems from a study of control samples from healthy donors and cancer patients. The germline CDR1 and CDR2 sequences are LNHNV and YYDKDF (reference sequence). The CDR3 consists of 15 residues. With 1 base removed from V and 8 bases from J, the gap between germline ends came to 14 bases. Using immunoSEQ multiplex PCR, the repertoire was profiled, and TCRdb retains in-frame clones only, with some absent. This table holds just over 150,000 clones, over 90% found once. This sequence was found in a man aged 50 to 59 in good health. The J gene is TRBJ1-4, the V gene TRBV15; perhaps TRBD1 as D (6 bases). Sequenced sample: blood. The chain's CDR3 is CATSRAGGRGEKLFF. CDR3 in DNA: TGTGCCACCAGCAGAGCGGGGGGGCGAGGGGAAAAACTGTTTTTT.